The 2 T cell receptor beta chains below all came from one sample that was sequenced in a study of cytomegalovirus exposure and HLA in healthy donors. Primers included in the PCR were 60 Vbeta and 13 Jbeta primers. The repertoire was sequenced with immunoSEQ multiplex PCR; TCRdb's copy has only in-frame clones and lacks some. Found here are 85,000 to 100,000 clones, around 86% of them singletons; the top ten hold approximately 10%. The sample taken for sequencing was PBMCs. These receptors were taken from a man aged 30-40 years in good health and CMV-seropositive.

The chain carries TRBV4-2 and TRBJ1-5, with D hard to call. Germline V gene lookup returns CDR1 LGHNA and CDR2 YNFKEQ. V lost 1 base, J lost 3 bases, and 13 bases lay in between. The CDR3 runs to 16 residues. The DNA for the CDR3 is TGTGCCAGCAGCCAAGTGGGCGGGATTGTCAATCAGCCCCAGCATTTT. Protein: CASSQVGGIVNQPQHF.

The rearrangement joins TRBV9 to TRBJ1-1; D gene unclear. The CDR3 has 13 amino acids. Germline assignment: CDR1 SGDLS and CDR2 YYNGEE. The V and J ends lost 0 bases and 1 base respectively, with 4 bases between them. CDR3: CASSVGPNTEAFF. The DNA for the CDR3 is TGTGCCAGCAGCGTAGGGCCGAACACTGAAGCTTTCTTT.